A single sample gave rise to the 32 T cell receptor beta chains below, sequenced in a study of T-cell memory formation after mild COVID-19. A single record per CDR3 protein comes from TCRdb applying MiXCR to the 5' RACE reads. The sample has 300,000 to 400,000 distinct CDR3 sequences, less than 20% seen once. The sample comprised PBMCs or a T cell subset sorted from them (not recorded which). These receptor sequences come from a man between 18 and 35 years old who had mild COVID-19 (a few samples of this study predate the infection). Cell type and time point are not known.

This clonotype occurred a few times. This chain connects TRBV4-2 to TRBJ2-7, with no clear D. From germline, CDR1 is LGHNA and CDR2 YNFKEQ. V was cut by 1 base and J by 7 bases, with 14 bases left in between. CDR3 length: 14 amino acids. CDR3 sequence reads: CASSQAPLKIEQYF. The DNA of the CDR3 is TGTGCCAGCAGCCAAGCCCCCTTAAAGATAGAGCAGTACTTC.

The chain recombines TRBV6-5 with TRBJ2-7; TRBD2 is a possible D gene (6 bases). This CDR3 is 13 amino acids long. The germline V gene has CDR1 MNHEY and CDR2 SVGAGI. The V end was cut by 3 bases, the J end by 6 bases, with 12 bases between. CDR3 sequence: CASSYRRDGEQYV. The CDR3 coding sequence is TGTGCCAGCAGTTATAGGCGGGATGGCGAGCAGTACGTC.

In its sample, this clonotype was seen a few times. V gene TRBV20-1 combines with J gene TRBJ2-7, with D unclear. Trimming took off 3 bases at V and 0 bases at J, with 9 bases between the two ends. The germline CDR1 and CDR2 sequences are DFQATT and SNEGSKA (reference sequence). This CDR3 has 13 residues. The CDR3 loop reads CSARSVSSYEQYF. The CDR3 DNA reads TGCAGTGCTAGGAGCGTCAGCTCCTACGAGCAGTACTTC.

The gene calls are TRBV4-3 and TRBJ2-2; 7 nucleotides agree with TRBD1. The V and J ends lost 0 bases and 8 bases, in that order; junction bases with no gene match: 12. Germline V gene data show CDR1 as LGHNA and CDR2 as YSLEER. This CDR3 contains 17 residues. The CDR3: CASSQDRGYWPGGELFF. The CDR3 DNA sequence: TGCGCCAGCAGCCAAGACAGGGGGTACTGGCCTGGGGGGGAGCTGTTTTTT.

This clonotype came up a few times. This sequence joins TRBV6-6 and TRBJ1-5, with D unresolved. The germline V gene encodes CDR1 MNHNY and CDR2 SVGAGI (reference sequence). The CDR3 length is 12 residues. Deletions cut 7 bases from V and 6 bases from J, with 10 bases between. Here the CDR3 DNA reads TGTGCCAGCAACCCCTGGAGTCAGCCCCAGCATTTT. It is translated as CASNPWSQPQHF.

This chain uses TRBV5-6 with TRBJ2-7, with D maybe TRBD1 (6 bases). CDR1 and CDR2 from the germline V gene are SGHDT and YYEEEE. The CDR3 consists of 14 residues. With 3 bases removed from V and 7 bases from J, the gap between germline ends came to 17 bases. CDR3 nucleotides: TGTGCCAGCAGCTCGGACAGCTCTGAAAGGGAGCAGTACGTC. It is translated as CASSSDSSEREQYV.

The chain combines TRBV6-5 with TRBJ2-1; perhaps TRBD2 as D (6 bases). Per the germline V gene, CDR1 is MNHEY and CDR2 is SVGAGI. Trimming left V 0 bases short and J 5 bases short, with 8 bases between. The CDR3 extends over 14 amino acids. CDR3: CASSYSGRNNEQFF. The DNA for the CDR3 is TGTGCCAGCAGTTACTCAGGGAGGAACAATGAGCAGTTCTTC.

This rearrangement joins TRBV7-8 to TRBJ2-7; D possibly matches TRBD1 or TRBD2 (5 bases each). CDR3 length equals 17 residues. Trimming pared 5 bases from V and 2 bases from J, leaving 22 bases between. In germline, CDR1 is SGHVS, CDR2 FQNEAQ. CDR3 in amino acids: CASSLLILRERTYEQYF. The CDR3 coding sequence is TGTGCCAGCAGCCTCCTTATCCTCAGGGAGAGAACCTACGAGCAGTACTTC. The full variable domain, rest sourced from reference TRBV7-8 and TRBJ2-7, is GAGVSQSPRYKVAKRGQDVALRCDPISGHVSLFWYQQALGQGPEFLTYFQNEAQLDKSGLPSDRFFAERPEGSVSTLKIQRTQQEDSAVYLCASSLLILRERTYEQYFGPGTRLTVT.

V gene TRBV5-1 combines with J gene TRBJ1-1, with D unclear. The CDR3 has 16 amino acids. V lost 1 base, J lost 4 bases, and 17 bases lay in between. The V gene's germline CDR1 is SGHRS and CDR2 YFSETQ. The DNA of the CDR3 is TGCGCCAGCAGCTTGAATTTCGCCAGCTCGGGCACTGAAGCTTTCTTT. Its protein is CASSLNFASSGTEAFF.

J is TRBJ1-1 and V is TRBV7-9; D gene uncertain. The CDR3 runs to 15 residues. The V end was cut by 1 base, the J end by 2 bases, with 11 bases between. CDR1 SEHNR and CDR2 FQNEAQ come from the germline V gene (reference sequence). This CDR3 reads CASSLDGGYNTEAFF. The CDR3 DNA reads TGTGCCAGCAGCTTAGATGGAGGGTACAACACTGAAGCTTTCTTT.

The chain combines TRBV18 with TRBJ2-3, with 7 bases aligning to TRBD1. The germline gives CDR1 KGHSH, CDR2 LQKENI. Trimming removed 4 bases from V and 3 bases from J; junction bases left unmatched: 7. CDR3 size: 15 residues. CDR3 amino acids: CASSLRQGLTDTQYF. CDR3 DNA sequence: TGTGCCAGCTCACTTCGACAGGGCCTAACAGATACGCAGTATTTT.

This chain uses TRBV10-3 with TRBJ1-2; D uncertain. The CDR3 contains 15 residues. Trimming removed 5 bases at V and 0 bases at J, with 13 bases between. CDR1 ENHRY and CDR2 SYGVKD come from the germline V gene. The CDR3 is CAISTAISPNYGYTF. CDR3 nucleotides: TGTGCCATCAGTACTGCTATATCCCCTAACTATGGCTACACCTTC.

This clonotype was counted only a few times. The rearrangement links TRBV7-9 to TRBJ2-2; maybe TRBD1 (6 bases). Germline V gene data show CDR1 as SEHNR and CDR2 as FQNEAQ (reference sequence). This CDR3 has 15 residues. The germline V and J ends were trimmed by 3 bases and 0 bases, with 8 bases remaining between them. In DNA form, the CDR3 reads TGTGCCAGCAGCTTGGGGGACACGAACACCGGGGAGCTGTTTTTT. Translation: CASSLGDTNTGELFF.

The J gene is TRBJ2-1, the V gene TRBV14, with no clear D. From germline, CDR1 is SGHDN and CDR2 FVKESK. The CDR3 is made up of 14 amino acids. V was shortened by 4 bases and J by 7 bases, with 14 bases between the two germline ends. The CDR3 sequence: CASSLGSTENEQFF. In DNA, the CDR3 is TGTGCCAGCAGCCTCGGATCTACGGAAAATGAGCAGTTCTTC.

In this sample, this clonotype turned up a few times. The V call is TRBV7-2, the J call TRBJ2-3; no firm D call. V was cut by 1 base and J by 1 base, with 12 bases left in between. From germline, CDR1 is SGHTA and CDR2 FQGNSA. The CDR3 is 16 amino acids. The CDR3 nucleotides are TGTGCCAGCAGCTTAGTGTTGGGGATGGGCACAGATACGCAGTATTTT. Translation: CASSLVLGMGTDTQYF.

This chain connects TRBV11-3 to TRBJ2-3; tentatively, D is TRBD1 or TRBD2 (5 bases each). CDR1 SGHNT and CDR2 YENEEA come from the germline V gene. The CDR3 length is 13 residues. Deletions cut 6 bases from V and 4 bases from J, with 11 bases between. The CDR3 DNA follows: TGTGCCAGCAGTTCTCGGGACCCAGATACGCAGTATTTT. It specifies CASSSRDPDTQYF.

This clonotype was picked up a small number of times. The rearrangement uses TRBV24-1 and TRBJ2-1; D possibly matches TRBD1 or TRBD2 (5 bases each). CDR3 length: 15 residues. Germline-derived CDR1 and CDR2 are KGHDR and SFDVKD. Trimming removed 6 bases at V and 4 bases at J, with 15 bases between. CDR3 nucleotides: TGTGCCACCAGTCCGGGGCAGCTCCCATACAATGAGCAGTTCTTC. Translation gives CATSPGQLPYNEQFF.

The chain links TRBV12-3 or TRBV12-4 to TRBJ1-2; no clear D. This CDR3 has 13 residues. The V end lost 2 bases, the J end lost 4 bases, and 8 bases lay between the germline ends. The CDR3 region is CASSLRAGYGYTF. In DNA, the CDR3 is TGTGCCAGCAGTTTAAGGGCAGGCTATGGCTACACCTTC.

This clonotype came up a few times. J is TRBJ2-2 and V is TRBV4-3; D is unresolved. The germline V gene encodes CDR1 LGHNA and CDR2 YSLEER. CDR3 length: 14 residues. V lost 4 bases, J lost 5 bases, and 11 bases lay in between. Written as DNA, the CDR3 is TGCGCCAGCAGCCCTATGTTTAAGACCGGGGAGCTGTTTTTT. Its translation: CASSPMFKTGELFF.

V usage is TRBV7-8 and J usage is TRBJ1-5; 8 bases are a match to TRBD1. Germline V gene sequence: CDR1 SGHVS, CDR2 FQNEAQ. Trimming removed 5 bases from V and 11 bases from J; junction bases left unmatched: 14. The CDR3 consists of 15 residues. The CDR3 nucleotides are TGTGCCAGCAGCACACGGACAGGGATGGAGAGGTCCCAGCATTTT. Protein sequence: CASSTRTGMERSQHF.

This clonotype showed up just once. The rearrangement joins TRBV4-3 to TRBJ2-3, with 7 bases fitting TRBD2. V was pared by 0 bases and J by 3 bases, with 6 bases of the junction left unmatched. Germline CDR1 and CDR2: LGHNA and YSLEER. The CDR3 has 16 residues. The CDR3, as DNA: TGCGCCAGCAGCCAAGAATTAAGCGGGGCAACAGATACGCAGTATTTT. This gives the protein CASSQELSGATDTQYF.

The genes are TRBV11-2 and TRBJ2-3, with 8 bases lining up with TRBD2. Germline V gene sequence: CDR1 SGHAT, CDR2 FQNNGV. The J segment lost 2 bases and the V segment lost 5 bases, leaving 12 bases of the junction unmatched. The CDR3 loop spans 17 amino acids. The CDR3 bases are TGTGCCAGCAGCGCTTCCCAGGGTAGCGGGGTCACAGATACGCAGTATTTT. Its protein product is CASSASQGSGVTDTQYF.

In its sample, this clonotype was seen a few times. V and J are TRBV7-2 and TRBJ1-5, with 8 positions matching TRBD1. Per germline, CDR1 SGHTA and CDR2 FQGNSA. The J segment lost 7 bases and the V segment lost 1 base, leaving 6 bases of the junction unmatched. There are 15 residues in the CDR3. The DNA for the CDR3 is TGTGCCAGCAGCTTAGGGACAGGGTATGGACAGCCCCAGCATTTT. Encoded protein: CASSLGTGYGQPQHF. The full variable domain, rest sourced from reference TRBV7-2 and TRBJ1-5, is GAGVSQSPSNKVTEKGKDVELRCDPISGHTALYWYRQSLGQGLEFLIYFQGNSAPDKSGLPSDRFSAERTGGSVSTLTIQRTQQEDSAVYLCASSLGTGYGQPQHFGDGTRLSIL.

The chain combines TRBV12-3 or TRBV12-4 with TRBJ1-2, with D tentatively TRBD1 (6 bases). CDR3 length equals 15 residues. V lost 4 bases and J 8 bases, leaving 20 bases between the germline ends. DNA for the CDR3: TGTGCCAGCAGTTGGGGACCGGGAACCCAGGGGGGCTACACCTTC. Encoded protein: CASSWGPGTQGGYTF.

This clonotype was seen a handful of times. The rearrangement links TRBV28 to TRBJ2-3; D is undetermined. The CDR3 covers 14 residues. Germline V lookup: CDR1 MDHEN, CDR2 SYDVKM. V shed 8 bases and J shed 0 bases, with 12 bases lying between them. The CDR3: CASSTFPSTDTQYF. CDR3 nucleotide sequence: TGTGCCAGCTCGACCTTTCCTAGCACAGATACGCAGTATTTT. Full variable domain (rest looked up from reference TRBV28 and TRBJ2-3): DVKVTQSSRYLVKRTGEKVFLECVQDMDHENMFWYRQDPGLGLRLIYFSYDVKMKEKGDIPEGYSVSREKKERFSLILESASTNQTSMYLCASSTFPSTDTQYFGPGTRLTVL.

This clonotype was seen at least ten times. The chain is built from TRBV5-1 and TRBJ1-5; the D is unclear. The CDR3 length is 13 residues. V was pared by 0 bases and J by 7 bases, with 8 bases between. CDR1 and CDR2 (germline): SGHRS, YFSETQ. The CDR3 protein is CASSLAGVQPQHF. DNA for the CDR3: TGCGCCAGCAGCTTGGCCGGGGTCCAGCCCCAGCATTTT.

This clonotype has just a few counts. This chain links TRBV7-9 with TRBJ1-2; D not certain. Germline loops: CDR1 SEHNR, CDR2 FQNEAQ (reference sequence). This CDR3 comprises 12 residues. V shed 0 bases and J shed 5 bases, with 4 bases lying between them. Here the CDR3 DNA reads TGTGCCAGCAGCTTAGCGGTTTATGGCTACACCTTC. Translation gives CASSLAVYGYTF.

The V and J genes are TRBV29-1 and TRBJ1-6; a possible D gene is TRBD1 (6 bases). Looked up from germline, CDR1 is SQVTM and CDR2 is ANQGSEA. V shed 5 bases and J shed 0 bases, with 17 bases lying between them. This CDR3 comprises 17 residues. The CDR3 loop reads CSVTGSFLSSYNSPLHF. For the CDR3, the DNA is TGCAGCGTTACAGGGAGTTTCCTGAGCTCCTATAATTCACCCCTCCACTTT.

This clonotype was picked up many times. The rearrangement links TRBV4-1 to TRBJ1-2; D is possibly TRBD1 (5 bases). The CDR3 is 13 residues long. Germline V gene data show CDR1 as MGHRA and CDR2 as YSYEKL. The V end lost 4 bases, the J end lost 9 bases, and 15 bases lay between the germline ends. CDR3 sequence reads: CASSLAQGTSYTF. DNA of the CDR3: TGCGCCAGCAGCCTTGCCCAGGGAACGAGCTACACCTTC.

The V and J genes are TRBV5-4 and TRBJ2-3; tentative D call: TRBD2 (5 bases). The ends were cut back, 2 bases at V and 1 base at J, with 14 bases in the middle. CDR3 length: 16 residues. Germline V CDR1 and CDR2: SGHNT, YYREEE (reference sequence). The CDR3 nucleotides are TGTGCCAGCAGCTTTCCCACTTGGGGAGGCACAGATACGCAGTATTTT. It specifies CASSFPTWGGTDTQYF.

The DNA of the CDR3 is TGTGCCAGCAGTTACTCGTCGCGGGGGAGCACAGATACGCAGTATTTT. Translated, it gives CASSYSSRGSTDTQYF. The rearrangement links TRBV6-5 to TRBJ2-3, with 7 bases aligning to TRBD2. V was clipped by 0 bases and J by 0 bases; unmatched bases: 3. Germline lookup yields CDR1 MNHEY and CDR2 SVGAGI. CDR3 length: 16 amino acids.

This chain uses TRBV7-9 with TRBJ2-5; D may correspond to TRBD1 or TRBD2 (6 bases each). The CDR3 has 13 amino acids. The V end was cut by 6 bases, the J end by 4 bases, with 12 bases between. Germline loops: CDR1 SEHNR, CDR2 FQNEAQ (reference sequence). CDR3 nucleotide sequence: TGTGCCAGCAGGGAGAAGGGGGGAGAGACCCAGTACTTC. Amino acid sequence: CASREKGGETQYF. Variable domain in full (rest from reference TRBV7-9 and TRBJ2-5): DTGVSQNPRHKITKRGQNVTFRCDPISEHNRLYWYRQTLGQGPEFLTYFQNEAQLEKSRLLSDRFSAERPKGSFSTLEIQRTEQGDSAMYLCASREKGGETQYFGPGTRLLVL.